The next 7 T cell receptor beta chains were all read from a single sample in a study of control samples from healthy donors and cancer patients. Assay: immunoSEQ multiplex PCR; the TCRdb copy retains only in-frame clones and omits some. The table lists approximately 150,000 clones, 85% to 90% of them singletons, with around 1.6% in the top ten. Sequenced sample: blood. These receptors were obtained from a man between 18 and 35 years old in good health.

The chain recombines TRBV5-4 with TRBJ2-1; TRBD2 agrees at 9 bases. V gave up 0 bases and J gave up 4 bases; unmatched junction bases: 11. CDR1 is SGHNT, CDR2 YYREEE, per germline (reference sequence). This CDR3 is 18 amino acids long. CDR3 nucleotides: TGTGCCAGCAGCTTGGGAGCTAGCGGGGCATGGGATTACAATGAGCAGTTCTTC. Amino acids: CASSLGASGAWDYNEQFF.

The chain combines TRBV12-3 or TRBV12-4 with TRBJ1-2; weak D call: TRBD1 (6 bases). V gave up 5 bases and J gave up 4 bases, with 11 bases separating them. The CDR3 has 13 residues. The CDR3 bases are TGTGCCAGCAGTCTCACAGGGATCTATGGCTACACCTTC. Amino acids: CASSLTGIYGYTF.

V is TRBV19 and J is TRBJ1-2; perhaps TRBD1 as D (5 bases). V lost 8 bases and J lost 7, with 14 bases in between. The CDR3 sequence is 12 residues long. The germline CDR1 and CDR2 sequences are LNHDA and SQIVND (reference sequence). For the CDR3, the DNA is TGTGCCAGTGAAAGGGGCAGCTTTGGCTACACCTTC. Encoded protein: CASERGSFGYTF.

The chain uses TRBV19 and TRBJ2-7; 9 bases map to TRBD1. V lost 4 bases, J lost 3 bases, and 4 bases stayed unmatched. CDR1 is LNHDA, CDR2 SQIVND, per germline (reference sequence). The CDR3 runs to 14 residues. In DNA, the CDR3 is TGTGCCAGTAGTAGGACAGGGGATAACTACGAGCAGTACTTC. Translation: CASSRTGDNYEQYF.

This chain joins TRBV5-5 and TRBJ1-4; no clear D. Trimming stripped 0 bases from V and 6 bases from J, with 9 bases between. Germline-derived CDR1 and CDR2 are SGHKS and YYEKEE (reference sequence). This CDR3 comprises 14 residues. This CDR3 reads CASSLGQYDEKLFF. CDR3 in DNA: TGTGCCAGCAGCTTGGGGCAGTACGATGAAAAACTGTTTTTT. Looking up the rest from reference TRBV5-5 and TRBJ1-4 gives the full variable domain: DAGVTQSPTHLIKTRGQQVTLRCSPISGHKSVSWYQQVLGQGPQFIFQYYEKEERGRGNFPDRFSARQFPNYSSELNVNALLLGDSALYLCASSLGQYDEKLFFGSGTQLSVL.

The rearrangement links TRBV7-9 to TRBJ1-1; D uncertain. The ends were cut back, 2 bases at V and 8 bases at J, with 12 bases in the middle. The germline V gene has CDR1 SEHNR and CDR2 FQNEAQ (reference sequence). The CDR3 spans 13 residues. The CDR3 coding sequence is TGTGCCAGCAGCTTATCAGCTACCGGGGAAGCTTTCTTT. The encoded protein is CASSLSATGEAFF.

The rearrangement joins TRBV6-1 to TRBJ2-1; D is unresolved. The length of the CDR3 is 14 residues. Trimming took 2 bases from V and 7 from J, leaving 12 bases between them. Looked up from germline, CDR1 is MNHNS and CDR2 is SASEGT. The CDR3, as DNA: TGTGCCAGCAGTGAACTAGGTACGTCGAATGAGCAGTTCTTC. This sequence encodes CASSELGTSNEQFF.